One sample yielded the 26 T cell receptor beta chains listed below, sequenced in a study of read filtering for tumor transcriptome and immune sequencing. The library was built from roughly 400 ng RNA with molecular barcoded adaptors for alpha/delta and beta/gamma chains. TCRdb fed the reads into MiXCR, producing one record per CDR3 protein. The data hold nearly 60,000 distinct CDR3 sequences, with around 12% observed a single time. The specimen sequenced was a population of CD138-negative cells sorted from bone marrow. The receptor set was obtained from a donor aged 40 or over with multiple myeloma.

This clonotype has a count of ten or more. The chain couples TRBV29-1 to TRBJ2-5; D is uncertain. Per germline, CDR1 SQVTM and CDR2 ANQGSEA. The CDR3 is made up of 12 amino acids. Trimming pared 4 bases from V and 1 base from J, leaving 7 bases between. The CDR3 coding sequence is TGCAGCGTTGGGCTATTCCAAGAGACCCAGTACTTC. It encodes CSVGLFQETQYF.

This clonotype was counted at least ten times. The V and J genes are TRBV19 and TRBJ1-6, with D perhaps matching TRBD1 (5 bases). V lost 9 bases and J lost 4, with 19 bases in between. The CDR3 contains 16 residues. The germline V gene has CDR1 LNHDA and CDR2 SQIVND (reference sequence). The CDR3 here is CASDRRGALYNSPLHF. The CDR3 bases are TGTGCCAGCGACCGTAGGGGAGCTTTGTATAATTCACCCCTCCACTTT.

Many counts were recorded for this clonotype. The CDR3 region is CAWSGPHRYNQPQHF. The CDR3 nucleotides are TGTGCCTGGAGTGGGCCCCACAGATACAATCAGCCCCAGCATTTT. This chain joins TRBV30 and TRBJ1-5; D gene uncertain. This CDR3 is 15 amino acids long. V lost 1 base to trimming and J lost 3 bases, with 13 bases between them. Germline V gene sequence: CDR1 GTSNPN, CDR2 SVGIG (reference sequence).

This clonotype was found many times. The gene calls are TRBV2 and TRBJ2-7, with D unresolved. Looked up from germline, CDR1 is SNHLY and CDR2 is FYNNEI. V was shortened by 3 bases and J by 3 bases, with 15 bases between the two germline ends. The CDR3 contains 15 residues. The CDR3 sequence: CASSEIGIKNYEQYF. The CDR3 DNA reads TGTGCCAGCAGTGAGATTGGCATTAAAAACTACGAGCAGTACTTC. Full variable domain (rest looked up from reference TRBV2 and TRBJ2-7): EPEVTQTPSHQVTQMGQEVILRCVPISNHLYFYWYRQILGQKVEFLVSFYNNEISEKSEIFDDQFSVERPDGSNFTLKIRSTKLEDSAMYFCASSEIGIKNYEQYFGPGTRLTVT.

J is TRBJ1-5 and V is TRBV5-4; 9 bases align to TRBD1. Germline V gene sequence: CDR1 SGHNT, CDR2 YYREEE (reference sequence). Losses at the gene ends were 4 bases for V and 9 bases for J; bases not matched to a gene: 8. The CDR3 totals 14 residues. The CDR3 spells CASSVGQGIGPQHF. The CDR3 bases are TGTGCCAGCAGCGTCGGACAGGGGATCGGGCCCCAGCATTTT.

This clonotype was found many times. For the CDR3, the DNA is TGTGCCAGCATTTTCTTACAGGGTAATCAGCCCCAGCATTTT. It is translated as CASIFLQGNQPQHF. This sequence joins TRBV6-6 and TRBJ1-5; maybe TRBD1 (6 bases). CDR1 MNHNY and CDR2 SVGAGI come from the germline V gene (reference sequence). The CDR3 runs 14 residues. The V end was cut by 7 bases, the J end by 4 bases, with 14 bases between.

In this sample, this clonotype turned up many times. The CDR3 DNA follows: TGTGCCAGCAGCCAAGCATGGGACAGGGGGCTTACTGAAGCTTTCTTT. Translation gives CASSQAWDRGLTEAFF. The rearrangement uses TRBV14 and TRBJ1-1; 12 bases match TRBD1. Germline-derived CDR1 and CDR2 are SGHDN and FVKESK. V gave up 1 base and J gave up 5 bases; unmatched junction bases: 5. CDR3 length equals 16 residues. Supplemented by reference TRBV14 and TRBJ1-1, the full variable domain reads EAGVTQFPSHSVIEKGQTVTLRCDPISGHDNLYWYRRVMGKEIKFLLHFVKESKQDESGMPNNRFLAERTGGTYSTLKVQPAELEDSGVYFCASSQAWDRGLTEAFFGQGTRLTVV.

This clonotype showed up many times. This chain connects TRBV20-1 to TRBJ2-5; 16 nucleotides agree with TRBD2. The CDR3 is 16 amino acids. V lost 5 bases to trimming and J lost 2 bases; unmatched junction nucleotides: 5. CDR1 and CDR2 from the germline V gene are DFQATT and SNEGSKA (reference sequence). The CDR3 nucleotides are TGCAGTGCTCAGGGACTAGCGGGAGGGATTCAAGAGACCCAGTACTTC. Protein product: CSAQGLAGGIQETQYF.

The CDR3 DNA is TGTGCCAGCAGCCACCTTACGGGGGGACTAGCGGGGGGGCCGGTTAGCGGGGAGCTGTTTTTT. Its protein is CASSHLTGGLAGGPVSGELFF. The chain couples TRBV4-2 to TRBJ2-2; 16 positions agree with TRBD2. Germline V gene data show CDR1 as LGHNA and CDR2 as YNFKEQ. V lost 3 bases, J lost 7 bases, and 17 bases stayed unmatched. The CDR3 runs 21 residues.

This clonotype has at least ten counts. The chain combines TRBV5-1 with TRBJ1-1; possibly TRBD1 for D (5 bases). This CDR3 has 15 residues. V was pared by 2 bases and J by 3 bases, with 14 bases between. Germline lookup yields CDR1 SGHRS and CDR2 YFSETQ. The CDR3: CASSFNLPGDTEAFF. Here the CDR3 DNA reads TGCGCCAGCAGCTTCAACCTTCCGGGGGACACTGAAGCTTTCTTT.

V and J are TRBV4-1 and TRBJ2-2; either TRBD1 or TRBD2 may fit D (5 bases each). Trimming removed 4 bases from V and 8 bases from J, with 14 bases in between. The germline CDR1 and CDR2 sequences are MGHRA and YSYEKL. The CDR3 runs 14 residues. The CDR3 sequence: CASSRTPWGGELFF. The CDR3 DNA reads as TGCGCCAGCAGCCGTACCCCCTGGGGGGGGGAGCTGTTTTTT.

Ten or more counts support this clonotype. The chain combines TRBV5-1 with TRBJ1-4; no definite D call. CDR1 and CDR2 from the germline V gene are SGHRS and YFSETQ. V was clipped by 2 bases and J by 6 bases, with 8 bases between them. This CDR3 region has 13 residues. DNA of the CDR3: TGCGCCAGCAGCTTCGGCAGTTATGAAAAACTGTTTTTT. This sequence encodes CASSFGSYEKLFF.

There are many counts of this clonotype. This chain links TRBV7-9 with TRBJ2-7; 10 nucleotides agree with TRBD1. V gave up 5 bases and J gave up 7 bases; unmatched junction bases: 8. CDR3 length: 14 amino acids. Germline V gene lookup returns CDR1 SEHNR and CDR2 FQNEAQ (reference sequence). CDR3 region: CASSPGTGAREQYF. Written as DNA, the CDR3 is TGTGCCAGCAGCCCCGGGACAGGGGCAAGGGAGCAGTACTTC. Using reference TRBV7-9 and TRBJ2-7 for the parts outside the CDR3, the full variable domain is DTGVSQNPRHKITKRGQNVTFRCDPISEHNRLYWYRQTLGQGPEFLTYFQNEAQLEKSRLLSDRFSAERPKGSFSTLEIQRTEQGDSAMYLCASSPGTGAREQYFGPGTRLTVT.

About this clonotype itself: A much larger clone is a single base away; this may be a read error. Here the CDR3 DNA reads TGTGCCAGCTCACCACCGGGACGGTCCTCAGGCGAGCAGTACTTC. This sequence encodes CASSPPGRSSGEQYF. The gene calls are TRBV18 and TRBJ2-7; D assignment may be TRBD1 or TRBD2 (5 bases each). Trimming shortened V by 0 bases and J by 6 bases, and 15 bases separated the two germline ends. This CDR3 spans 15 amino acids. CDR1 KGHSH and CDR2 LQKENI come from the germline V gene.

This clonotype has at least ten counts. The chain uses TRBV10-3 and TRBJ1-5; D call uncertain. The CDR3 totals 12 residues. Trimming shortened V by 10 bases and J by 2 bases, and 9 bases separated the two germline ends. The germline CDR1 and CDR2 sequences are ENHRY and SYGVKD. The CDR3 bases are TGTGCCACTGCCCACGGCAATCAGCCCCAGCATTTT. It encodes CATAHGNQPQHF.

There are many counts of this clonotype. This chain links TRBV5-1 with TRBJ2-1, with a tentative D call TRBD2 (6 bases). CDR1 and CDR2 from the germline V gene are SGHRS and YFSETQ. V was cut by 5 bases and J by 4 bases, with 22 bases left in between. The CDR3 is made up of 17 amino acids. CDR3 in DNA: TGCGCCAGCAGGGGGGGTCCCCCAGGTCCCTTTTACAATGAGCAGTTCTTC. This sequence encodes CASRGGPPGPFYNEQFF.

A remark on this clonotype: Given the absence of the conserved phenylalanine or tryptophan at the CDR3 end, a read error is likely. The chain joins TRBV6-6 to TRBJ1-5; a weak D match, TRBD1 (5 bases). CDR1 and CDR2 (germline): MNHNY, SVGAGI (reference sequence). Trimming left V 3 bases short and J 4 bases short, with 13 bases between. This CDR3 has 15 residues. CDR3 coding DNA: TGTGCCAGCAGTTATAGGGGTGGTAGAAATCAGCCCCAGCATTCT. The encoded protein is CASSYRGGRNQPQHS.

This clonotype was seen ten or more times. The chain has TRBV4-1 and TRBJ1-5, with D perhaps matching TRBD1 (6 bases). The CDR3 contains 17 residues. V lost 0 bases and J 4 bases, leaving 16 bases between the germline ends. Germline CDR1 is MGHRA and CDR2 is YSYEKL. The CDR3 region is CASSQEGGAGNNQPQHF. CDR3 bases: TGCGCCAGCAGCCAAGAAGGGGGGGCAGGGAATAATCAGCCCCAGCATTTT.

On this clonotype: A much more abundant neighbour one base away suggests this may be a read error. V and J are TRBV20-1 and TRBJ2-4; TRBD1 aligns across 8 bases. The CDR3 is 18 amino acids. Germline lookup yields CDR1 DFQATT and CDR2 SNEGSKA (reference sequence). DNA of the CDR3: TGCAGTGCTTTCCCTCTTGGGCGACAGGGGTCAGCCAAAAACATTCAGCACTTC. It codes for CSAFPLGRQGSAKNIQHF.

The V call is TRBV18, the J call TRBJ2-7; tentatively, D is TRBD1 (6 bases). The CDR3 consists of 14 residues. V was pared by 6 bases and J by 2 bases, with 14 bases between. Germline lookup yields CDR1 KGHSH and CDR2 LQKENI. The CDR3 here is CASSQDGGAYEQYF. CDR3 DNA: TGTGCCAGCTCTCAGGATGGGGGCGCCTACGAGCAGTACTTC.

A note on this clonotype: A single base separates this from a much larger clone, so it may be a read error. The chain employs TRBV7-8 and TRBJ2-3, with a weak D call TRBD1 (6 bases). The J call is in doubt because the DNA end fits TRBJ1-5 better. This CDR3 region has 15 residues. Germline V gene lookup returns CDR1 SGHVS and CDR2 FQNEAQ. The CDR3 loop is CASSPGGPVTDTQHF. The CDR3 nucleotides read TGTGCCAGCAGTCCGGGGGGGCCCGTAACAGATACGCAGCATTTT.

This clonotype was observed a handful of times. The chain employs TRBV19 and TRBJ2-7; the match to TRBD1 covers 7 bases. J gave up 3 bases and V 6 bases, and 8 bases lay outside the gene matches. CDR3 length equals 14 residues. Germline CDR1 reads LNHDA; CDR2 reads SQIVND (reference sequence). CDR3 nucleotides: TGTGCCAGTAGCACTCCGGGACAGTACTACGAGCAGTACTTC. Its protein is CASSTPGQYYEQYF.

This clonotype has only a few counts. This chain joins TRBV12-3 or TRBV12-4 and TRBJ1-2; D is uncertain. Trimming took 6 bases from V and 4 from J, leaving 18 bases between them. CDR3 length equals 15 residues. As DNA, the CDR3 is TGTGCCAGCAGGCCCGGAGAACATCTAACCTATGGCTACACCTTC. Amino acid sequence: CASRPGEHLTYGYTF.

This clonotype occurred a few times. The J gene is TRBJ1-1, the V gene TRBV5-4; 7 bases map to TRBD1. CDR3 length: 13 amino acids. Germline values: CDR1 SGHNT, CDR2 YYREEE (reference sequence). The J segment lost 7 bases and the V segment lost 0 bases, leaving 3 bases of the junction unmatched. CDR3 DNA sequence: TGTGCCAGCAGCTTGGCAGGGGGTAGTGAAGCTTTCTTT. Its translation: CASSLAGGSEAFF.

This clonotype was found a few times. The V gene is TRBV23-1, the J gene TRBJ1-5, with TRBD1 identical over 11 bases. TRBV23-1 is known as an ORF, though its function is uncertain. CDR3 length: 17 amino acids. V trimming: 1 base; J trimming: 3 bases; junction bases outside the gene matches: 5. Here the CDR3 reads CASSQFGTGGFNQPQHF. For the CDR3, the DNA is TGCGCCAGCAGTCAATTTGGGACAGGGGGTTTCAATCAGCCCCAGCATTTT.

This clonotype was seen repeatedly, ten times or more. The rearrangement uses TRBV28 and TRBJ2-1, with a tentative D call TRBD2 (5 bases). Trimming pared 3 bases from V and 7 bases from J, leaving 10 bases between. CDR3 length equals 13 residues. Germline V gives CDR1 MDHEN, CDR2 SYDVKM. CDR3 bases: TGTGCCAGCAGTTTCCTACTAGAGAATGAGCAGTTCTTC. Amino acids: CASSFLLENEQFF.